This section outlines one TCR beta chain sequence together with its context. The data were obtained in a study of blood T cell repertoires in COVID-19. On the study more broadly: Italy, Spain and the United States were the sources of the convalescent and acute COVID-19 samples.

Measured with immunoSEQ multiplex PCR; TCRdb has only the in-frame clones, and not every one. The sample lists some 100,000 clones, around 89% occurring once. The CDR3 contains 15 residues. Germline V lookup: CDR1 SGHTA, CDR2 FQGTGA. V trimming: 2 bases; J trimming: 6 bases; junction bases outside the gene matches: 5. The sequenced material came from peripheral blood. The genes are TRBV7-3 and TRBJ2-1; 9 bases align to TRBD2. The receptor was derived from a woman older than 75 with active COVID-19. The CDR3 DNA reads as TGTGCCAGCAGCTTATTAGCGGGAGTAGGCAATGAGCAGTTCTTC. Translation gives CASSLLAGVGNEQFF.